This T cell receptor beta chain emerged from a study of blood T cell repertoires in COVID-19. Study-wide background: Italy, Spain and the United States were the sources of the convalescent and acute COVID-19 samples. T cells, B-cell-depleted T cells, or PBMCs provided the cDNA or gDNA that served as material.

Seattle cases were enrolled at active infection and followed longitudinally. Repertoires were generated with immunoSEQ multiplex PCR, while TCRdb's copy carries only in-frame clones and drops some. The sample contains more than 300,000 clones, about 90% of which appear only once. CDR1 SGHDT and CDR2 YYEEEE come from the germline V gene. V dropped 0 bases and J dropped 8; count of bases not matched to a gene: 8. The CDR3 totals 15 residues. Sequencing was done on a sample of peripheral blood. The chain carries TRBV5-6 and TRBJ2-1; 7 nucleotides agree with TRBD2. The receptor was isolated from a woman aged 25 to 45 with COVID-19, enrolled during active disease. The CDR3 coding sequence is TGTGCCAGCAGCTTGGGGGCGGGAGCTCGTCATGAGCAGTTCTTC. It yields the protein CASSLGAGARHEQFF.